One and the same sample provided the 14 T cell receptor beta chains below, sequenced in a study of cytomegalovirus exposure and HLA in healthy donors. Primers for the PCR totalled 60 Vbeta and 13 Jbeta. The assay was immunoSEQ multiplex PCR, and TCRdb's table has in-frame clones only and misses some. The table gives 200,000 or so clones; the top ten clones make up around 0.74% of it. Sequencing input: PBMCs. These receptors were obtained from a boy younger than 18 in good health and CMV-seronegative.

The CDR3 is CASSQGLEAETQYF. For the CDR3, the DNA is TGCGCCAGCAGCCAAGGACTAGAGGCGGAGACCCAGTACTTC. This chain uses TRBV4-3 with TRBJ2-5, with TRBD2 as a possible D gene (6 bases). This CDR3 has 14 residues. Trimming left V 1 base short and J 5 bases short, with 11 bases between. Germline loops: CDR1 LGHNA, CDR2 YSLEER.

This chain connects TRBV19 to TRBJ2-5, with 10 bases identical to TRBD1. The J call may be wrong; the DNA end is better matched by TRBJ2-7. The germline V gene encodes CDR1 LNHDA and CDR2 SQIVND (reference sequence). CDR3 size: 15 residues. In DNA, the CDR3 is TGTGCCAGTAGTATGGGGACAGGGGACGTCTACGAGCAGTACTTC. This encodes CASSMGTGDVYEQYF.

The chain links TRBV28 to TRBJ1-2, with TRBD1 matching over 8 bases. This CDR3 has 14 amino acids. Germline V gene sequence: CDR1 MDHEN, CDR2 SYDVKM. Losses at the gene ends were 5 bases for V and 4 bases for J; bases not matched to a gene: 6. DNA for the CDR3: TGTGCCAGCAGTACCCAGGACAGGGTCTATGGCTACACCTTC. It specifies CASSTQDRVYGYTF.

This chain links TRBV6-6 with TRBJ1-2, with TRBD1 matching over 8 bases. The CDR3 consists of 13 residues. The germline V gene has CDR1 MNHNY and CDR2 SVGAGI (reference sequence). J lost 6 bases, V lost 7 bases, and 7 bases had no gene match. CDR3 loop: CASNWDRTNGYTF. The CDR3, as DNA: TGTGCCAGCAATTGGGACAGGACGAATGGCTACACCTTC.

In DNA form, the CDR3 reads TGTGCCAGCTTTAAGACAGGGGGTTGGGCCGGGGCCAACGTCCTGACTTTC. It translates to CASFKTGGWAGANVLTF. The V call is TRBV5-5, the J call TRBJ2-6; 9 positions match TRBD1. The V gene end was trimmed by 7 bases and the J gene end by 4 bases; junction bases not matched to a gene: 12. Germline V CDR1 and CDR2: SGHKS, YYEKEE (reference sequence). The CDR3 loop spans 17 amino acids.

The chain is built from TRBV2 and TRBJ2-2; perhaps TRBD1 as D (5 bases). The CDR3 is 15 amino acids. CDR1 SNHLY and CDR2 FYNNEI come from the germline V gene. The germline V and J ends were trimmed by 5 bases and 6 bases, with 16 bases remaining between them. CDR3 in amino acids: CASSRYRSNSGELFF. The DNA of the CDR3 is TGTGCCAGCAGTCGATACAGGAGTAATTCCGGGGAGCTGTTTTTT. Full variable domain (remainder filled in from reference TRBV2 and TRBJ2-2): EPEVTQTPSHQVTQMGQEVILRCVPISNHLYFYWYRQILGQKVEFLVSFYNNEISEKSEIFDDQFSVERPDGSNFTLKIRSTKLEDSAMYFCASSRYRSNSGELFFGEGSRLTVL.

The chain joins TRBV20-1 to TRBJ2-7; TRBD1 is a possible D gene (6 bases). From germline, CDR1 is DFQATT and CDR2 SNEGSKA (reference sequence). The length of the CDR3 is 11 residues. Trimming shortened V by 5 bases and J by 2 bases, and 7 bases separated the two germline ends. The chain's CDR3 is CSAYRAYEQYF. The CDR3 coding sequence is TGCAGTGCTTACAGGGCCTACGAGCAGTACTTC.

This sequence joins TRBV5-1 and TRBJ2-1; 10 positions agree with TRBD1. V lost 0 bases and J lost 7; bases outside the gene matches: 4. Germline V gene lookup returns CDR1 SGHRS and CDR2 YFSETQ. There are 15 residues in the CDR3. CDR3 loop: CASSLAGTGENEQFF. DNA of the CDR3: TGCGCCAGCAGCTTGGCCGGGACAGGGGAGAATGAGCAGTTCTTC. The variable domain in full, with the rest retrieved from reference TRBV5-1 and TRBJ2-1, is KAGVTQTPRYLIKTRGQQVTLSCSPISGHRSVSWYQQTPGQGLQFLFEYFSETQRNKGNFPGRFSGRQFSNSRSEMNVSTLELGDSALYLCASSLAGTGENEQFFGPGTRLTVL.

The V gene is TRBV20-1, the J gene TRBJ2-2; no clear D gene. The CDR3 sequence is 11 residues long. Trimming left V 6 bases short and J 3 bases short, with 5 bases between. Germline CDR1 DFQATT, CDR2 SNEGSKA (reference sequence). The CDR3 DNA reads TGCAGTGCCCACTACACCGGGGAGCTGTTTTTT. It specifies CSAHYTGELFF.

Concerning this clone: A junction boundary mismatches the germline segment, possibly from a read error. Other DNA sequences in this specimen translate into the identical CDR3. This rearrangement joins TRBV19 to TRBJ2-7, with TRBD2 matching 8 bases. Germline V gene data show CDR1 as LNHDA and CDR2 as SQIVND (reference sequence). The CDR3 has 17 amino acids. Written as DNA, the CDR3 is TGTGCCAGTAGTACCACCCGATTGAGCGGGGGTGTCTACGAACAGTACTTC. It yields the protein CASSTTRLSGGVYEQYF.

The V call is TRBV6-1, the J call TRBJ1-2; D is perhaps TRBD1 (5 bases). Germline CDR1 is MNHNS and CDR2 is SASEGT. V shed 0 bases and J shed 8 bases, with 28 bases lying between them. The CDR3 is 19 amino acids. Here the CDR3 reads CASSEAQTSRPGVMGGYTF. The CDR3 nucleotides are TGTGCCAGCAGTGAAGCGCAGACTAGTCGTCCGGGGGTGATGGGGGGCTACACCTTC.

V is TRBV5-6 and J is TRBJ2-3; 7 bases are a match to TRBD2. In germline, CDR1 is SGHDT, CDR2 YYEEEE. Trimming at V came to 2 bases and at J to 6 bases, leaving 6 bases not matched to a gene. This CDR3 comprises 14 residues. The CDR3: CASSFGTITDTQYF. In nucleotides, the CDR3 is TGTGCCAGCAGCTTTGGGACTATTACGGATACGCAGTATTTT.

CDR3 protein: CASNLGGYSYNEQFF. CDR3 nucleotides: TGTGCCAGCAATTTGGGCGGGTACTCCTACAATGAGCAGTTCTTC. The chain combines TRBV27 with TRBJ2-1; a possible D gene is TRBD2 (5 bases). V shed 7 bases and J shed 0 bases, with 13 bases lying between them. CDR3 length equals 15 residues. In germline, CDR1 is MNHEY, CDR2 SMNVEV (reference sequence).

This sequence joins TRBV14 and TRBJ2-7, with D possibly TRBD2 on 6 matching bases. Germline V lookup: CDR1 SGHDN, CDR2 FVKESK. With 3 bases removed from V and 5 bases from J, the gap between germline ends came to 17 bases. The CDR3 consists of 15 residues. CDR3 residues: CASSHVGRGPNEQYF. CDR3 nucleotides: TGTGCCAGCAGCCACGTCGGGCGGGGACCAAACGAGCAGTACTTC. Variable domain in full (rest from reference TRBV14 and TRBJ2-7): EAGVTQFPSHSVIEKGQTVTLRCDPISGHDNLYWYRRVMGKEIKFLLHFVKESKQDESGMPNNRFLAERTGGTYSTLKVQPAELEDSGVYFCASSHVGRGPNEQYFGPGTRLTVT.